This T cell receptor (beta chain) was identified in a study of blood T cell repertoires in COVID-19. V was clipped by 1 base and J by 2 bases; unmatched bases: 7. The germline V gene has CDR1 GTSNPN and CDR2 SVGIG (reference sequence). This CDR3 has 15 amino acids. The protocol was immunoSEQ multiplex PCR, while the TCRdb copy is restricted to in-frame clones and leaves out a portion. The sample has some 98,000 clones, around 83% seen once. This sequence was found in a man between 60 and 75 years old with acute or convalescent COVID-19. Sequencing was performed on peripheral blood. The chain employs TRBV30 and TRBJ2-7, with 8 bases lining up with TRBD1. The CDR3 loop is CAWSGNRGLAYEQYF. The CDR3, as DNA: TGTGCCTGGAGTGGTAACAGGGGGTTAGCCTACGAGCAGTACTTC.